This TCR beta chain stems from a study of neoadjuvant nivolumab and ipilimumab in lung cancer. TCRdb keeps only in-frame clones here, not all; method: immunoSEQ multiplex PCR. Of some 38,000 clones listed, 75% to 90% are singletons. Unmatched junction bases numbered 9, after V lost 1 base and J lost 0 bases. The CDR3 is made up of 19 amino acids. The V gene's germline CDR1 is GTSNPN and CDR2 SVGIG (reference sequence). The specimen was peripheral blood, collected before neoadjuvant nivolumab, alone or with ipilimumab. The TCR was taken from an adult with non-small cell lung cancer. V usage is TRBV30 and J usage is TRBJ2-1; 13 bases map to TRBD2. The CDR3 DNA sequence: TGTGCCTGGAGTGCAAAAGGGACTAGCGGGACCCTCTCCTACAATGAGCAGTTCTTC. This sequence encodes CAWSAKGTSGTLSYNEQFF.